This T cell receptor (beta chain) was retrieved from a study of cytomegalovirus exposure and HLA in healthy donors. Vbeta (60) and Jbeta (13) primers were used in the PCR. Measured with immunoSEQ multiplex PCR; TCRdb has only the in-frame clones, and not every one. Here the sample spans about 150,000 clones, roughly 73% being singletons. CDR1 is PRHDT and CDR2 is FYEKMQ in the germline V gene (reference sequence). V trimming: 1 base; J trimming: 6 bases; junction bases outside the gene matches: 7. The CDR3 loop spans 15 amino acids. On this clone itself: The antigen remains unidentified.

Study results and limitations: According to the study, 150 to 200 TCR beta chains were cytomegalovirus-associated. The majority of TCR sequences were rare, yet some public TCRs appeared in many donors. In vitro testing confirmed three CMV-associated chains as specific for CMV antigens. Later genetic work tied a missense DCLRE1C variant to beta-chain V and J trimming.

This rearrangement joins TRBV13 to TRBJ2-7, with 9 bases aligning to TRBD1. The TCR sequence derives from a woman aged 30 to 39 in good health and CMV-seronegative. Sequences were obtained from PBMCs. CDR3 protein: CASSLAQGATSEQYF. As DNA, the CDR3 is TGTGCCAGCAGCTTAGCACAGGGGGCTACCTCCGAGCAGTACTTC.